This TCR beta chain was sequenced during a study of blood T cell repertoires in COVID-19. Study-level information: The study drew acute and convalescent COVID-19 samples from the United States, Italy and Spain. T cells, B-cell-depleted T cells, or PBMCs provided the cDNA or gDNA that served as material.

Germline lookup yields CDR1 SNHLY and CDR2 FYNNEI. The CDR3 runs to 13 residues. Trimming left V 6 bases short and J 2 bases short, with 7 bases between. Original handling: Reference gene primer amplification gave estimated nucleated cell counts. The repertoire was sequenced with immunoSEQ multiplex PCR; TCRdb's copy has only in-frame clones and lacks some. For V, J and clone size, that table is used; D and trimming come from the DNA. Of 45,000 to 65,000 clones listed, less than 90% were seen once; the top ten hold roughly 5%. The chain carries TRBV2 and TRBJ1-4; D not certain. The material sequenced was peripheral blood. The clonotype comes from a man older than 75 in a cohort sampled during active COVID-19. The CDR3 nucleotides read TGTGCCAGCAGGGGCCGGACTAATGAAAAACTGTTTTTT. Translation: CASRGRTNEKLFF.